Reported below is one T cell receptor (beta chain). Profiling relied on immunoSEQ multiplex PCR, and the TCRdb table lists in-frame clones only, not all of them. The sample includes around 2.5 million clones, 80% to 95% of them seen just once. The sample is drawn from a study of shared clonotypes between healthy human individuals. Trimming stripped 6 bases from V and 1 base from J, with 9 bases between. Germline V lookup: CDR1 MGHDK, CDR2 SYGVNS. CDR3 length: 13 amino acids. The sequenced sample was naive CD4+ T cells from PBMCs. Subset noted: CD45RA+ positively selected. The TCR originated in a young man in good health. Some clones in this sample may be carry-over from other donors' samples. The V gene is TRBV25-1, the J gene TRBJ1-1; D call uncertain. The CDR3 DNA is TGTGCCAGCAGGCGACTTTCGAACACTGAAGCTTTCTTT. The encoded protein is CASRRLSNTEAFF.